A selection of T cell receptor beta chains follows, all from one sample in a study of blood T cells in healthy people across ages. From the 5' RACE reads, TCRdb called clonotypes with MiXCR, one entry per CDR3 protein. The table lists 1.5 million to 2 million distinct CDR3 sequences, roughly two fifths of them singletons, with 23% in the top ten. Sequencing was done on a sample of blood. Source of these receptors: a human donor in good health. Both conserved end residues are part of each CDR3.

v_call cdr3_aa
TRBV6-4 CASGTGLDSPLHF
TRBV5-1 CASSLSDRSEAFF
TRBV2 CASSRENEKRFF
TRBV7-2 CASSPRPGLAGVFGTDTQYF
TRBV5-1 CASSPQVSNTEVFF
TRBV2 CASSVAGTVLFF
TRBV28 CTSSSSGGPVETQYF
TRBV24-1 CATSETGTSDSTDTQYF
TRBV27 CASSLLGDRGRVSEQFF
TRBV14 CASSRNGLETQYF
TRBV24-1 CATSDYGPWGGNTIYF
TRBV20-1 CSARVQDEKLFF